This T cell receptor beta chain stems from a study of T-cell memory formation after mild COVID-19. V lost 6 bases to trimming and J lost 9 bases, with 14 bases between them. The CDR3 extends over 12 amino acids. Germline V CDR1 and CDR2: MNHNS, SASEGT. In this sample, this clonotype turned up a few times. One entry per CDR3 protein results from TCRdb running MiXCR on the 5' RACE reads. The table has some 260,000 distinct CDR3 sequences, 16% seen once. The clonotype was recovered from a man aged 18 to 30 who had mild COVID-19 (a few samples of this study predate the infection). Cell type and time point are not known. This sequence joins TRBV6-1 and TRBJ2-5; weak D call: TRBD1 (5 bases). Sequencing input: PBMCs or a T cell subset sorted from them (not recorded which). In DNA form, the CDR3 reads TGTGCCAGCAGCCAGGGAAAGATGGCCCAGTACTTC. As protein: CASSQGKMAQYF.